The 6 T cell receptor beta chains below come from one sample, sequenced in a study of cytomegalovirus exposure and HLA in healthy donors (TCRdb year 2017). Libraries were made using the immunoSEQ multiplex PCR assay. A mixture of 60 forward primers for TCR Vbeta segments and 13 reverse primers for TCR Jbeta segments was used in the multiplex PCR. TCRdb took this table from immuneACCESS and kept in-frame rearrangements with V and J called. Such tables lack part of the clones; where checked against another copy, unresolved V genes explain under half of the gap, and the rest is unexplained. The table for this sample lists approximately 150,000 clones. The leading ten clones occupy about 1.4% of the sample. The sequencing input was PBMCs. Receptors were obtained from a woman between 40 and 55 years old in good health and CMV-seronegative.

The CDR3 reads CASSFRRGDGETQYF. The CDR3 DNA follows: TGTGCCAGCAGCTTCCGGCGGGGGGACGGGGAGACCCAGTACTTC. The chain recombines TRBV7-2 with TRBJ2-5, with 8 bases lining up with TRBD2. The CDR3 runs to 15 residues. V was pared by 3 bases and J by 5 bases, with 8 bases of the junction left unmatched. CDR1 and CDR2 (germline): SGHTA, FQGNSA.

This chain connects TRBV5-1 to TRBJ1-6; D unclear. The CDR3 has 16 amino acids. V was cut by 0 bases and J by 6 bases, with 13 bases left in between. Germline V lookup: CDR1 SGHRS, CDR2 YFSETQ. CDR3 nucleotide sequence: TGCGCCAGCAGCTTGGGGGCCACGGCCATTAATTCACCCCTCCACTTT. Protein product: CASSLGATAINSPLHF.

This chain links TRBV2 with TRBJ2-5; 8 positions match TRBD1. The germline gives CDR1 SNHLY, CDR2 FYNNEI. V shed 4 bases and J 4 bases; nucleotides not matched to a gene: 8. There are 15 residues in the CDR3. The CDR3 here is CASSVAGGWVETQYF. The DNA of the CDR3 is TGTGCCAGCAGTGTTGCAGGGGGCTGGGTAGAGACCCAGTACTTC.

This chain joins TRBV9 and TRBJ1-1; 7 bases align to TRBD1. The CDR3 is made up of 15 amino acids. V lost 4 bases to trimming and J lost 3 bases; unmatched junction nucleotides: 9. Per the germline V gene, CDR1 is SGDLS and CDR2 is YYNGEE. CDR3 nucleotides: TGTGCCAGCAGCCCCAGACAGGGTGAGGACACTGAAGCTTTCTTT. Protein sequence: CASSPRQGEDTEAFF. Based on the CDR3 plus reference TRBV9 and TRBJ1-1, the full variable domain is DSGVTQTPKHLITATGQRVTLRCSPRSGDLSVYWYQQSLDQGLQFLIQYYNGEERAKGNILERFSAQQFPDLHSELNLSSLELGDSALYFCASSPRQGEDTEAFFGQGTRLTVV.

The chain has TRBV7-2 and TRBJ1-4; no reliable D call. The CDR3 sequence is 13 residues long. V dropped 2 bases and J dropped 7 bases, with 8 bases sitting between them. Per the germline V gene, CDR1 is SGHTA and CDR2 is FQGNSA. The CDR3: CASSLMQFEKLFF. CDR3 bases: TGTGCCAGCAGCTTAATGCAGTTTGAAAAACTGTTTTTT.

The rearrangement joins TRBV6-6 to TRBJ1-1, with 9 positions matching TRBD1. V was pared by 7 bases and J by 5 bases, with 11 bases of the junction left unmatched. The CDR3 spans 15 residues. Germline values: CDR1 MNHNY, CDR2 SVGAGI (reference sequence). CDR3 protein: CASKQSGTGRTEAFF. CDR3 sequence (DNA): TGTGCCAGCAAGCAGTCCGGGACAGGGCGGACTGAAGCTTTCTTT.